Presented here are 18 T cell receptor beta chains from one specimen sequenced in a study of T cell changes during pregnancy in multiple sclerosis. Method: immunoSEQ multiplex PCR; TCRdb's copy keeps in-frame clones and lacks some. The sample holds more than 55,000 clones, 89% seen once. The source material was peripheral blood, sampled after pregnancy. These receptors all come from a female donor with multiple sclerosis, enrolled in a pregnancy study.

The chain employs TRBV4-3 and TRBJ2-5; TRBD1 matches at 12 bases. Germline CDR1 and CDR2: LGHNA and YSLEER. The CDR3 has 16 amino acids. The V and J ends lost 0 bases and 4 bases, in that order; junction bases with no gene match: 3. The CDR3 DNA sequence: TGCGCCAGCAGCCAAGATGGGACAGGGGGCGCAGAGACCCAGTACTTC. As protein: CASSQDGTGGAETQYF.

The chain couples TRBV9 to TRBJ2-3, with 16 bases fitting TRBD2. Germline CDR1 SGDLS, CDR2 YYNGEE. The CDR3 extends over 17 amino acids. The ends lost 3 bases at V and 5 bases at J; junction bases unmatched: 6. In nucleotides, the CDR3 is TGTGCCAGCAGCGCCGGGACTAGCGGGGGGGCTATAGATACGCAGTATTTT. The encoded protein is CASSAGTSGGAIDTQYF.

V and J are TRBV7-9 and TRBJ1-1, with D possibly TRBD1 on 5 matching bases. The germline V and J ends were trimmed by 4 bases and 3 bases, with 6 bases remaining between them. CDR1 and CDR2 from the germline V gene are SEHNR and FQNEAQ (reference sequence). The CDR3 runs to 12 residues. CDR3 in amino acids: CASSWGDTEAFF. The CDR3 bases are TGTGCCAGCAGCTGGGGGGACACTGAAGCTTTCTTT.

The rearrangement uses TRBV11-2 and TRBJ1-2; 8 bases fit TRBD1. CDR3 length: 14 amino acids. In germline, CDR1 is SGHAT, CDR2 FQNNGV. The J segment lost 6 bases and the V segment lost 3 bases, leaving 6 bases of the junction unmatched. The CDR3 loop reads CASSFSDRADGYTF. CDR3 coding DNA: TGTGCCAGCAGCTTTTCGGACAGGGCGGATGGCTACACCTTC.

This rearrangement joins TRBV7-9 to TRBJ1-4; D is perhaps TRBD1 (5 bases). CDR1 SEHNR and CDR2 FQNEAQ come from the germline V gene (reference sequence). V was cut by 2 bases and J by 5 bases, with 12 bases left in between. The CDR3 covers 15 residues. The CDR3 here is CASSLMQGENEKLFF. The DNA for the CDR3 is TGTGCCAGCAGCTTAATGCAGGGTGAGAATGAAAAACTGTTTTTT.

The chain employs TRBV6-6 and TRBJ1-2; 7 positions match TRBD1. CDR3 length: 13 amino acids. Germline trimming cut 6 bases from V and 2 bases from J; bases unmatched to any gene: 3. CDR1 MNHNY and CDR2 SVGAGI come from the germline V gene (reference sequence). The chain's CDR3 is CASSSGGNYGYTF. CDR3 DNA: TGTGCCAGCAGCTCAGGGGGAAACTATGGCTACACCTTC.

The CDR3 DNA is TGCGCCAGCAGCTTGGCAGTCATGAACACTGAAGCTTTCTTT. This codes for CASSLAVMNTEAFF. The chain combines TRBV5-1 with TRBJ1-1; D gene uncertain. The CDR3 covers 14 residues. Trimming pared 0 bases from V and 0 bases from J, leaving 6 bases between. Germline CDR1 reads SGHRS; CDR2 reads YFSETQ.

The chain joins TRBV9 to TRBJ2-1; a weak D match, TRBD2 (7 bases). Germline CDR1 reads SGDLS; CDR2 reads YYNGEE. V lost 0 bases, J lost 9 bases, and 13 bases lay in between. This CDR3 contains 14 residues. Here the CDR3 reads CASSVGGGAFEQFF. The CDR3 nucleotides are TGTGCCAGCAGCGTAGGAGGGGGGGCTTTTGAGCAGTTCTTC.

J is TRBJ1-4 and V is TRBV6-6; 9 positions match TRBD1. The trim removed 8 bases at V and 4 bases at J, leaving 5 bases unmatched. The CDR3 has 14 residues. Looked up from germline, CDR1 is MNHNY and CDR2 is SVGAGI (reference sequence). CDR3 region: CASVTGGSNEKLFF. The CDR3 DNA follows: TGTGCCAGCGTGACAGGGGGGAGTAATGAAAAACTGTTTTTT.

This clone has only one observation. V and J are TRBV7-6 and TRBJ2-4; TRBD1 matches at 8 bases. The length of the CDR3 is 14 residues. Per the germline V gene, CDR1 is SGHVS and CDR2 is FNYEAQ. After removal of 5 bases from V and 5 bases from J, the junction contained 5 bases not matched to a gene. The CDR3 DNA is TGTGCCAGCAGCCCCGGACAGGGTGAAAACATTCAGTACTTC. Translating it yields CASSPGQGENIQYF.

The chain has TRBV6-1 and TRBJ1-2, with D perhaps TRBD1 (5 bases). The CDR3 is made up of 12 amino acids. In germline, CDR1 is MNHNS, CDR2 SASEGT. The V end was cut by 5 bases, the J end by 4 bases, with 8 bases between. The CDR3 spells CASSQTGYGYTF. In DNA form, the CDR3 reads TGTGCCAGCAGTCAAACAGGCTATGGCTACACCTTC.

This sequence joins TRBV15 and TRBJ2-7, with 8 bases that match TRBD1. This CDR3 contains 15 residues. The J segment lost 2 bases and the V segment lost 1 base, leaving 4 bases of the junction unmatched. Germline V gene sequence: CDR1 LNHNV, CDR2 YYDKDF (reference sequence). CDR3 nucleotide sequence: TGTGCCACCAGCAGAGGGGGACAGGAGACCTACGAGCAGTACTTC. Amino acids: CATSRGGQETYEQYF. Together with reference TRBV15 and TRBJ2-7, the CDR3 gives the full variable domain: DAMVIQNPRYQVTQFGKPVTLSCSQTLNHNVMYWYQQKSSQAPKLLFHYYDKDFNNEADTPDNFQSRRPNTSFCFLDIRSPGLGDTAMYLCATSRGGQETYEQYFGPGTRLTVT.

This clone was seen a single time. This chain connects TRBV6-5 to TRBJ2-7, with 7 bases that match TRBD1. CDR3 size: 13 residues. Per germline, CDR1 MNHEY and CDR2 SVGAGI. V shed 6 bases and J 6 bases; nucleotides not matched to a gene: 8. CDR3 in amino acids: CASRRQGRGEQYF. The CDR3 DNA reads TGTGCCAGCAGAAGACAGGGTAGAGGCGAGCAGTACTTC.

The V gene is TRBV6-5, the J gene TRBJ1-1; D might be TRBD1 (5 bases). Germline-derived CDR1 and CDR2 are MNHEY and SVGAGI. This CDR3 contains 15 residues. V was pared by 2 bases and J by 6 bases, with 16 bases between. The chain's CDR3 is CASSYQTRGGSEAFF. DNA for the CDR3: TGTGCCAGCAGTTACCAAACGAGGGGAGGGTCTGAAGCTTTCTTT.

The chain joins TRBV2 to TRBJ1-2; D might be TRBD1 (5 bases). The CDR3 contains 13 residues. V lost 4 bases, J lost 8 bases, and 14 bases lay in between. Germline V CDR1 and CDR2: SNHLY, FYNNEI. CDR3 bases: TGTGCCAGCAGTGTAGACAGAAGTAGCGGCTACACCTTC. This gives the protein CASSVDRSSGYTF.

The chain recombines TRBV4-1 with TRBJ1-1; D not certain. The CDR3 totals 14 residues. V was pared by 4 bases and J by 5 bases, with 14 bases between. The V gene's germline CDR1 is MGHRA and CDR2 YSYEKL. CDR3 sequence reads: CASSPKPGETEAFF. The CDR3 coding sequence is TGCGCCAGCAGCCCTAAACCGGGTGAAACTGAAGCTTTCTTT.

In regard to this clone: A read error may produce the germline difference seen at one junction end. The chain joins TRBV7-7 to TRBJ1-4, with D perhaps matching TRBD1 (5 bases). Germline V CDR1 and CDR2: SSHAT, FNYEAQ (reference sequence). The CDR3 is 13 residues long. The CDR3 nucleotides read TGTGCTAGCAGCCCGGGGGAGGGGGAAAAACTGTTTTTT. Protein sequence: CASSPGEGEKLFF. Together with reference TRBV7-7 and TRBJ1-4, the CDR3 gives the full variable domain: GAGVSQSPRYKVTKRGQDVTLRCDPISSHATLYWYQQALGQGPEFLTYFNYEAQPDKSGLPSDRFSAERPEGSISTLTIQRTEQRDSAMYRCASSPGEGEKLFFGSGTQLSVL.

V is TRBV7-8 and J is TRBJ1-1; TRBD1 aligns across 7 bases. Germline V gives CDR1 SGHVS, CDR2 FQNEAQ. V gave up 5 bases and J gave up 4 bases; unmatched junction bases: 4. CDR3 size: 13 residues. In DNA, the CDR3 is TGTGCCAGCAGCGGACAGGTTGGCACTGAAGCTTTCTTT. Translation: CASSGQVGTEAFF.